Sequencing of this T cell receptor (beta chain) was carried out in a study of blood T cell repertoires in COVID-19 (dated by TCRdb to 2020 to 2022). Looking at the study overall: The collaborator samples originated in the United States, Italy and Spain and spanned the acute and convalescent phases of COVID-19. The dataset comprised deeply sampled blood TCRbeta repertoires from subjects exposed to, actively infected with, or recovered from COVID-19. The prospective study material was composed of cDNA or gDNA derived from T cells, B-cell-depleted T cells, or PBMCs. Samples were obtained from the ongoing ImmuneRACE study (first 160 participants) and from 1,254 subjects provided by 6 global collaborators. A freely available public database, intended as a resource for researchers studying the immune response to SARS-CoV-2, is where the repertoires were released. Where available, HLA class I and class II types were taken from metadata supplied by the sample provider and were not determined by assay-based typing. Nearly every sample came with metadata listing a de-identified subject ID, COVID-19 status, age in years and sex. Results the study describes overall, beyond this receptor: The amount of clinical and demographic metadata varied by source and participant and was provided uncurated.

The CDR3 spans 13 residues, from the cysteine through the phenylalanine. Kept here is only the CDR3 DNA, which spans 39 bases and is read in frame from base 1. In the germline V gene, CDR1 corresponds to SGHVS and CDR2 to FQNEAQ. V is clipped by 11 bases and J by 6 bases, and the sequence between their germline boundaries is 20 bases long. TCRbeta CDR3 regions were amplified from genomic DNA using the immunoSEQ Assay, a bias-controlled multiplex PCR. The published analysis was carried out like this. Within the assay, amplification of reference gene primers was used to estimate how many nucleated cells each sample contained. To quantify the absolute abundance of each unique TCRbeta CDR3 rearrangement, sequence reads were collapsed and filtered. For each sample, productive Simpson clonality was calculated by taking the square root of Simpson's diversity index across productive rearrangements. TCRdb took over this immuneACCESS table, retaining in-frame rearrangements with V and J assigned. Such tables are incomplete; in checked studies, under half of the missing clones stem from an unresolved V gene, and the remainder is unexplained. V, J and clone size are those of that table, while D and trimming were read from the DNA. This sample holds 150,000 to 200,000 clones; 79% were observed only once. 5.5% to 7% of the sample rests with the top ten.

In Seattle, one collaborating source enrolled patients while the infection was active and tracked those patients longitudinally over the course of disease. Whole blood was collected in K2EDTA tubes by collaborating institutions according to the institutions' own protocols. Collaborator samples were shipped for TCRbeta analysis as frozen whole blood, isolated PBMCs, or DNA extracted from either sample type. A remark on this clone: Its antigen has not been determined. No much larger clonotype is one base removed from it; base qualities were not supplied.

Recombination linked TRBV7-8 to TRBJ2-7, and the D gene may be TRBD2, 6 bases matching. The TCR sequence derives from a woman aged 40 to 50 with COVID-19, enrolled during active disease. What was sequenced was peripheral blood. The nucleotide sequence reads TGTGCCTCAAAAATCGGAGGGAAGGGCGAGCAGTACTTC. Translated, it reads CASKIGGKGEQYF.